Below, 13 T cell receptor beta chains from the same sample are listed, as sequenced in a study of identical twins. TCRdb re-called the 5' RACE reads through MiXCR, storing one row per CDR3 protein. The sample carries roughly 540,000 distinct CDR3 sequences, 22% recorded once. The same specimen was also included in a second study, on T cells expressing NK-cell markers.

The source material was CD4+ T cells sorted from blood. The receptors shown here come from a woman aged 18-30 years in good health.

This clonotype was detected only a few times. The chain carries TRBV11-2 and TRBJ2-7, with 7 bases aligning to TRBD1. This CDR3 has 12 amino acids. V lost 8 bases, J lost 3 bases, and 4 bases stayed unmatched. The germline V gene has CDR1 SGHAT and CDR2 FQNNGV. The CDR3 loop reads CASRGQLYEQYF. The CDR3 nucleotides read TGTGCCAGCCGGGGACAGCTCTACGAGCAGTACTTC.

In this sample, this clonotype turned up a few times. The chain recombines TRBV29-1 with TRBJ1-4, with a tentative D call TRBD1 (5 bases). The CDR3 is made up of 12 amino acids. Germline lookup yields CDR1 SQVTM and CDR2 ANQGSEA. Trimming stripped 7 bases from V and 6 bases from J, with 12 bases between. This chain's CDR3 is CSASGTDEKLFF. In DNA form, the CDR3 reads TGCAGCGCGTCCGGGACCGATGAAAAACTGTTTTTT.

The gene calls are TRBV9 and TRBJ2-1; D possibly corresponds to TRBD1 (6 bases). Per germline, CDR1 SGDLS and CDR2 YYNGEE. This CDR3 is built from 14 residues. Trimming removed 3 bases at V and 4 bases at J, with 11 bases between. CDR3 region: CASSADRVYNEQFF. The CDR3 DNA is TGTGCCAGCAGCGCGGACAGAGTATACAATGAGCAGTTCTTC.

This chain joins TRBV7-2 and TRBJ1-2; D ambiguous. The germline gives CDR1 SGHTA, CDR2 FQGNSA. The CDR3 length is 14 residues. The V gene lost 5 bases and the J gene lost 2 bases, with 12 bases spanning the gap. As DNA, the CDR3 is TGTGCCAGCAGCGTGACGGGCTTAAACTATGGCTACACCTTC. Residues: CASSVTGLNYGYTF. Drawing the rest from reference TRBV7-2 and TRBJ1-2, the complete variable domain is GAGVSQSPSNKVTEKGKDVELRCDPISGHTALYWYRQSLGQGLEFLIYFQGNSAPDKSGLPSDRFSAERTGGSVSTLTIQRTQQEDSAVYLCASSVTGLNYGYTFGSGTRLTVV.

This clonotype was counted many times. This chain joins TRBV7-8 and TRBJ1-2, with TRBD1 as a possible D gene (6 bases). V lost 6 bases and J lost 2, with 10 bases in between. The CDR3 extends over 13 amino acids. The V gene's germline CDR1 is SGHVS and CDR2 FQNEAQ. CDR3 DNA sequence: TGTGCCAGCAGTCCCCAGGGGAACTATGGCTACACCTTC. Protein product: CASSPQGNYGYTF.

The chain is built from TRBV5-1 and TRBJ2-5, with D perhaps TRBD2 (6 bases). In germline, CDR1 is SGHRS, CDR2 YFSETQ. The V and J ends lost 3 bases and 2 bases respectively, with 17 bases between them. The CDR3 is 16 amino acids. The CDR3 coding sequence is TGCGCCAGCAGCTGGCCCTCCGGGACTGCTCAAGAGACCCAGTACTTC. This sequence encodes CASSWPSGTAQETQYF.

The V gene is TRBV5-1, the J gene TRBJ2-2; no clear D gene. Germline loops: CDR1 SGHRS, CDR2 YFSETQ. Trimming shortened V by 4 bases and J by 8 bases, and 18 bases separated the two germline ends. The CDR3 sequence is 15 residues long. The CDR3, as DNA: TGCGCCAGCAGCCCCATCGATCCGACCGAGGGGGAGCTGTTTTTT. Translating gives CASSPIDPTEGELFF.

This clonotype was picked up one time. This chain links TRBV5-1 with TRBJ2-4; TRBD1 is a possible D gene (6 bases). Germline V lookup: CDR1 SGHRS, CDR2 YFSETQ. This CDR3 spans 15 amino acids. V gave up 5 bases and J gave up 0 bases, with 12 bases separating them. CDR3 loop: CASRTGLLAKNIQYF. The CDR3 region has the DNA TGCGCCAGCAGGACAGGTTTACTAGCCAAAAACATTCAGTACTTC.

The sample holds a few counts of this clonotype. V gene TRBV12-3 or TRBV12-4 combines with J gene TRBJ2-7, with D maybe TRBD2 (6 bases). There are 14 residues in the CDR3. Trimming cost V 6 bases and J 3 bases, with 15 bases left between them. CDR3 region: CASSTRGSRYEQYF. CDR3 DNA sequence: TGTGCCAGCAGCACCCGGGGGTCCCGCTACGAGCAGTACTTC.

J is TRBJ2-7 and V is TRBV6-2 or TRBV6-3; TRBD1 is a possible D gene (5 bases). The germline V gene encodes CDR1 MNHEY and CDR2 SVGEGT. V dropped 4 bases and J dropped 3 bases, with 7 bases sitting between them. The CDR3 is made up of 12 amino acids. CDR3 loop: CASSSRVYEQYF. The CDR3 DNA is TGTGCCAGCAGTTCCAGGGTCTACGAGCAGTACTTC.

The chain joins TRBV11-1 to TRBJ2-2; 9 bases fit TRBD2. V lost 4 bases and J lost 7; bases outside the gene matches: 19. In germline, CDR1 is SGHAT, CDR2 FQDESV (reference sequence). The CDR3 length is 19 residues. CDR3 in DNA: TGTGCCAGCAGCTCGCCCCTCCCTTCTCGCGGGAGGGTAGGCGGGGAGCTGTTTTTT. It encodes CASSSPLPSRGRVGGELFF.

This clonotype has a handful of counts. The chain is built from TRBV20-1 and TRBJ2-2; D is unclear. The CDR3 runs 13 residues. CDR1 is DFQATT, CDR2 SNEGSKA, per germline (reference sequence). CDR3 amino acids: CRAEQDNTGELFF. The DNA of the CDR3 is TGCAGGGCTGAGCAGGACAACACCGGGGAGCTGTTTTTT.

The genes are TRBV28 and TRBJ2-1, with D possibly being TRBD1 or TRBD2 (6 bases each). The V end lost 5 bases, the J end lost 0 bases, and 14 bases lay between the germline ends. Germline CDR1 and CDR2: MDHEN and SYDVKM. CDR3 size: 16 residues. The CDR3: CASSGGSGDSYNEQFF. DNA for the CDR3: TGTGCCAGCAGTGGGGGGTCAGGGGACTCCTACAATGAGCAGTTCTTC. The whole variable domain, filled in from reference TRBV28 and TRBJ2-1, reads DVKVTQSSRYLVKRTGEKVFLECVQDMDHENMFWYRQDPGLGLRLIYFSYDVKMKEKGDIPEGYSVSREKKERFSLILESASTNQTSMYLCASSGGSGDSYNEQFFGPGTRLTVL.